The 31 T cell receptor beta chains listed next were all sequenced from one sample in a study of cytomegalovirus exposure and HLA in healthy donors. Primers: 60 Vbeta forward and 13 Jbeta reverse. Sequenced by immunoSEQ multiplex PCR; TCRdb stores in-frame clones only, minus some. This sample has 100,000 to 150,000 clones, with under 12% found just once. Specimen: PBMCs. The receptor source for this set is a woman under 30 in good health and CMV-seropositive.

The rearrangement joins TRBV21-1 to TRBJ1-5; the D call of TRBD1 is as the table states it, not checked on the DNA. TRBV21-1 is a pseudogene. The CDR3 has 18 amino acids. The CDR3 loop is CASSKGDKGVDSNQPQHF. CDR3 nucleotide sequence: TGTGCCAGCAGCAAAGGGGACAAGGGAGTGGATAGCAATCAGCCCCAGCATTTT.

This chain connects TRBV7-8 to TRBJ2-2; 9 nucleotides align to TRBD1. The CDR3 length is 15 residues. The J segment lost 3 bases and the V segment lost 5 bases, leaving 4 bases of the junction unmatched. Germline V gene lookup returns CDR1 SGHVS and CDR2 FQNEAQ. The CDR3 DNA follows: TGTGCCAGCAGCAAACGACAGGGGGACACCGGGGAGCTGTTTTTT. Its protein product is CASSKRQGDTGELFF. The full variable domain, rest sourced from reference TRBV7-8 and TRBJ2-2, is GAGVSQSPRYKVAKRGQDVALRCDPISGHVSLFWYQQALGQGPEFLTYFQNEAQLDKSGLPSDRFFAERPEGSVSTLKIQRTQQEDSAVYLCASSKRQGDTGELFFGEGSRLTVL.

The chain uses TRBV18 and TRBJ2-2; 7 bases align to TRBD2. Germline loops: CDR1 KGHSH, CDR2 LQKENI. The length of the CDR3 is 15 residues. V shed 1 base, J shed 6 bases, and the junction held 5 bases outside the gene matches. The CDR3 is CASSPLVAGAGELFF. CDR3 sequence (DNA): TGTGCCAGCTCACCACTCGTCGCGGGGGCCGGGGAGCTGTTTTTT.

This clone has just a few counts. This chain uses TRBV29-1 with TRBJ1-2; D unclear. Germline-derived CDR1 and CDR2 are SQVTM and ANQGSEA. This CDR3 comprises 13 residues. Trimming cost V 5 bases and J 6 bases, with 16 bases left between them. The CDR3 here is CSVSTSSEDGYTF. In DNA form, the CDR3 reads TGCAGCGTTTCCACCAGCTCGGAGGATGGCTACACCTTC.

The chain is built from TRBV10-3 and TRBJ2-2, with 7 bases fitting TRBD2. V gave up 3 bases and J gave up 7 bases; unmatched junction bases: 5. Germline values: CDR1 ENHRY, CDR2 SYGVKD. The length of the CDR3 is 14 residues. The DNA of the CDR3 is TGTGCCATCAGTGACCCACTAGCGTACGGGGAGCTGTTTTTT. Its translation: CAISDPLAYGELFF.

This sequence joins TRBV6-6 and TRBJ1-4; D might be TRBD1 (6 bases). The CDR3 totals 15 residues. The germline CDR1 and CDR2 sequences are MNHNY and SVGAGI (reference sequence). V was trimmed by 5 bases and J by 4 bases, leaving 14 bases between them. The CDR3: CASSRTGTSNEKLFF. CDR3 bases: TGTGCCAGCAGTAGAACCGGGACAAGTAATGAAAAACTGTTTTTT.

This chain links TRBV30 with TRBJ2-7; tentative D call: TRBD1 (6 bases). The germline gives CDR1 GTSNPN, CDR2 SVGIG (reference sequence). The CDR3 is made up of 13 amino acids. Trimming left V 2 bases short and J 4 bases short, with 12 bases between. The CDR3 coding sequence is TGTGCCTGGAGTTCAGGGGCTCCGTACGAGCAGTACTTC. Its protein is CAWSSGAPYEQYF. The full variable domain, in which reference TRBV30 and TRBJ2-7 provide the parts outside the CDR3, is SQTIHQWPATLVQPVGSPLSLECTVEGTSNPNLYWYRQAAGRGLQLLFYSVGIGQISSEVPQNLSASRPQDRQFILSSKKLLLSDSGFYLCAWSSGAPYEQYFGPGTRLTVT.

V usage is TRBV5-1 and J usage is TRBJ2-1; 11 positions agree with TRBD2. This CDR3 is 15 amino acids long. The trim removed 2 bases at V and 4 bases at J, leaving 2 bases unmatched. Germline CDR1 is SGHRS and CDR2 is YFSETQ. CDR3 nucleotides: TGCGCCAGCAGCTTACGACTAGCGGGGTACAATGAGCAGTTCTTC. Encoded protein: CASSLRLAGYNEQFF.

CDR3 sequence: CASSLVGLSSYNEQFF. The CDR3 nucleotides read TGCGCCAGCAGCTTGGTCGGGTTAAGCTCCTACAATGAGCAGTTCTTC. This chain connects TRBV5-1 to TRBJ2-1, with D unclear. Per germline, CDR1 SGHRS and CDR2 YFSETQ. Trimming removed 0 bases at V and 0 bases at J, with 10 bases between. This CDR3 is 16 amino acids long.

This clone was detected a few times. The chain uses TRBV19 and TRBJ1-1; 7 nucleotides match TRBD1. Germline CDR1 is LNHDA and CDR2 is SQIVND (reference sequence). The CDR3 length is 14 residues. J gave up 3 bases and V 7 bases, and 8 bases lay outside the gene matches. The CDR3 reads CASKGPQGDTEAFF. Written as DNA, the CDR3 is TGTGCCAGTAAAGGGCCGCAGGGGGACACTGAAGCTTTCTTT.

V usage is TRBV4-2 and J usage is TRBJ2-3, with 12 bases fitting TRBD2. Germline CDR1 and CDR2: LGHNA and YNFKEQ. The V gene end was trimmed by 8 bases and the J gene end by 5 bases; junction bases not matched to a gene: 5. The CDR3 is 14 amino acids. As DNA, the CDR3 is TGTGCCAGCGACCGACTAGCGGGAGAAGATACGCAGTATTTT. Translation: CASDRLAGEDTQYF.

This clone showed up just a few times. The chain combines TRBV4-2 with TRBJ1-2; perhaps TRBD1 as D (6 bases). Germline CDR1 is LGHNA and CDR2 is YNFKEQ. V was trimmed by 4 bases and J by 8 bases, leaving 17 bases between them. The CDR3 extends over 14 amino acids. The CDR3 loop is CASSPSDSNMGYTF. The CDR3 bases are TGTGCCAGCAGCCCCTCGGACAGCAACATGGGCTACACCTTC.

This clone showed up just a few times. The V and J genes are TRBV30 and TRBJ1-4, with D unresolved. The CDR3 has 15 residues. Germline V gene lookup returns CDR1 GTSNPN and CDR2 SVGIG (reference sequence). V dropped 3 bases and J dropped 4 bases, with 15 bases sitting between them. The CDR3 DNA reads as TGTGCCTGGAGAGACTTAAGGCGGAGTAATGAAAAACTGTTTTTT. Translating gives CAWRDLRRSNEKLFF. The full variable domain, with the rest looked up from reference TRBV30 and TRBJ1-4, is SQTIHQWPATLVQPVGSPLSLECTVEGTSNPNLYWYRQAAGRGLQLLFYSVGIGQISSEVPQNLSASRPQDRQFILSSKKLLLSDSGFYLCAWRDLRRSNEKLFFGSGTQLSVL.

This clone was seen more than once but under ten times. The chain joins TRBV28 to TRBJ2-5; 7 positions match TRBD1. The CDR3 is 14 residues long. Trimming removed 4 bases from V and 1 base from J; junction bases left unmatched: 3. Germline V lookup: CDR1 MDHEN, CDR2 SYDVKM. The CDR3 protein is CASSYYRGQETQYF. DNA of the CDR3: TGTGCCAGCAGTTACTACAGGGGCCAAGAGACCCAGTACTTC.

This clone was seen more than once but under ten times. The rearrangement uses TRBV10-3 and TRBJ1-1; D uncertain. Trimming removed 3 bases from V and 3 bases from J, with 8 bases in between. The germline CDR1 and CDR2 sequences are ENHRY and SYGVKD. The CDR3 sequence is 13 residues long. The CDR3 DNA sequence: TGTGCCATCAGTGACCAAAAGCACACTGAAGCTTTCTTT. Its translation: CAISDQKHTEAFF.

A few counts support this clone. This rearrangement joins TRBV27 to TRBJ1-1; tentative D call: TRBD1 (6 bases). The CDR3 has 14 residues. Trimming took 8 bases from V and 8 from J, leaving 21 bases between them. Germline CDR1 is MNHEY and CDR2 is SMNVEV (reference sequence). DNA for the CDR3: TGTGCCAGCGCAACCTGGGGGGGCGGTAGGGAAGCTTTCTTT. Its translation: CASATWGGGREAFF.

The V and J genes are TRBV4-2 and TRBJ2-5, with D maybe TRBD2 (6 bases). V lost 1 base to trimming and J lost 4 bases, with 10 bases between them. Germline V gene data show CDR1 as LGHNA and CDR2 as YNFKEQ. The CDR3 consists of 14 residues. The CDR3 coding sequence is TGTGCCAGCAGCCAAGCGGGAGCTGGAGAGACCCAGTACTTC. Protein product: CASSQAGAGETQYF.

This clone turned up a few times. The CDR3 nucleotides are TGTGCCAGCAGGGAGAACTATGGCTACACCTTC. Its translation is CASRENYGYTF. The V call is TRBV6-1, the J call TRBJ1-2; no definite D call. The CDR3 covers 11 residues. Germline V CDR1 and CDR2: MNHNS, SASEGT. V shed 6 bases and J shed 2 bases, with 4 bases lying between them.

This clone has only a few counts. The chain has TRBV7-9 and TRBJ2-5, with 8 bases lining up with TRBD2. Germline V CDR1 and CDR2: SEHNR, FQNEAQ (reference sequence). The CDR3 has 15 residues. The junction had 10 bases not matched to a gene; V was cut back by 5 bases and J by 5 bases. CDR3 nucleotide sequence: TGTGCCAGCAGCGAAACAACTAGCGGAGAGGAGACCCAGTACTTC. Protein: CASSETTSGEETQYF.

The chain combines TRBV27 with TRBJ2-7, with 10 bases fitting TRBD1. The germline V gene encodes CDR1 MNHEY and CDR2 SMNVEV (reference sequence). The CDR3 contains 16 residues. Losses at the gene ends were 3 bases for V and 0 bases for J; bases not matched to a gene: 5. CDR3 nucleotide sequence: TGTGCCAGCAGTTTGGGGGACAGGGGACTCTCCTACGAGCAGTACTTC. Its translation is CASSLGDRGLSYEQYF.

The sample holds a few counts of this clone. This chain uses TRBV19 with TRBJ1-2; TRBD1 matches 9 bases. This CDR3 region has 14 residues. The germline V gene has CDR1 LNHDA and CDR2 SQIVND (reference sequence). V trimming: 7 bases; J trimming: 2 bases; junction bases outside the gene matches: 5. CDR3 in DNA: TGTGCCAGTACCGACAGGGGGGAGAACTATGGCTACACCTTC. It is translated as CASTDRGENYGYTF.

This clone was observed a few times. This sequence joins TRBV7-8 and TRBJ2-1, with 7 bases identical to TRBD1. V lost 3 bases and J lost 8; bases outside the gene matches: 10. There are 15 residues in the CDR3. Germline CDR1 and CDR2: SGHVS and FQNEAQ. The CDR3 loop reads CASSFYTGARDEQFF. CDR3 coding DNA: TGTGCCAGCAGCTTTTATACAGGGGCCAGGGATGAGCAGTTCTTC.

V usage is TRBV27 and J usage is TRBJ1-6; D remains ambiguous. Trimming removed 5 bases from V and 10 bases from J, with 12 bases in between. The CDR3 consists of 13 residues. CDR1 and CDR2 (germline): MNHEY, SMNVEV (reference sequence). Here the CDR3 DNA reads TGTGCCAGCAGTAGTTACGACTCGTCACCCCTCCACTTT. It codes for CASSSYDSSPLHF.

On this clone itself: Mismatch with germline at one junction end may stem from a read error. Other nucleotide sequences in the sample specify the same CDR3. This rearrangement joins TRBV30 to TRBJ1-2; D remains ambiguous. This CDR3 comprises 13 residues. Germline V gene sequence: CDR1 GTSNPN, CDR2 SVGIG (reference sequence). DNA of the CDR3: TGTGCCTGGAGTGTAAAGAACAGTCATGGCTACACCTTT. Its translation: CAWSVKNSHGYTF. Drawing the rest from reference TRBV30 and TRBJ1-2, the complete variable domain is SQTIHQWPATLVQPVGSPLSLECTVEGTSNPNLYWYRQAAGRGLQLLFYSVGIGQISSEVPQNLSASRPQDRQFILSSKKLLLSDSGFYLCAWSVKNSHGYTFGSGTRLTVV.

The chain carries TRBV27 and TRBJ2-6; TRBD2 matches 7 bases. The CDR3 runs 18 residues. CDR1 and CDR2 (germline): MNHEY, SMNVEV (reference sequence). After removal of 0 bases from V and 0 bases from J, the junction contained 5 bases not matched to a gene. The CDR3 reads CASSLSRGRLSGANVLTF. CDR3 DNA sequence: TGTGCCAGCAGTTTATCGCGGGGGAGACTCTCTGGGGCCAACGTCCTGACTTTC.

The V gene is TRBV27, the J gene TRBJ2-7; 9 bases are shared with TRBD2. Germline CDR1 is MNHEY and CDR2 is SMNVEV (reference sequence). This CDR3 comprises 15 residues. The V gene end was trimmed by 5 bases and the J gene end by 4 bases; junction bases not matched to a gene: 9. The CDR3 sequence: CASSPRPSGMYEQYF. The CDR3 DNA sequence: TGTGCCAGCAGTCCCCGTCCTAGCGGGATGTACGAGCAGTACTTC.

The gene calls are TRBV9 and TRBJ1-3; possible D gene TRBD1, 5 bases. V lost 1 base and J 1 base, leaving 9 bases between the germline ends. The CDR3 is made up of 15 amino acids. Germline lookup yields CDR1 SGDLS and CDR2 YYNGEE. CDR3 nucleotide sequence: TGTGCCAGCAGCGTACAGGGTTGGTCTGGAAACACCATATATTTT. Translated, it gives CASSVQGWSGNTIYF.

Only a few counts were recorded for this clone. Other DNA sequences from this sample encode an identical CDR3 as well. Here the CDR3 reads CASSLGGSTDTQYF. The CDR3 bases are TGTGCCAGCAGCTTGGGCGGAAGCACAGATACGCAGTATTTT. The chain joins TRBV5-4 to TRBJ2-3, with D uncertain. The CDR3 has 14 amino acids. The germline CDR1 and CDR2 sequences are SGHNT and YYREEE (reference sequence). The V end was cut by 0 bases, the J end by 0 bases, with 5 bases between.

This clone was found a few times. As DNA, the CDR3 is TGTGCCACCAGCACAAGGACTGGTTTGGTTCCCGAGCAGTACTTC. It is translated as CATSTRTGLVPEQYF. The chain has TRBV15 and TRBJ2-7, with D possibly being TRBD2 (5 bases). Germline loops: CDR1 LNHNV, CDR2 YYDKDF (reference sequence). Trimming pared 4 bases from V and 6 bases from J, leaving 19 bases between. The CDR3 has 15 residues.

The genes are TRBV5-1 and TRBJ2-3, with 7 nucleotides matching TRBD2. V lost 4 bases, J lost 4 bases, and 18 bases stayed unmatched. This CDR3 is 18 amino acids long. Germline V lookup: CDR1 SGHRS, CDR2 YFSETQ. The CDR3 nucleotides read TGCGCCAGCAGCCCGGTGTTTAGGCAGCGGGAAGGGTCAGATACGCAGTATTTT. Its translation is CASSPVFRQREGSDTQYF.

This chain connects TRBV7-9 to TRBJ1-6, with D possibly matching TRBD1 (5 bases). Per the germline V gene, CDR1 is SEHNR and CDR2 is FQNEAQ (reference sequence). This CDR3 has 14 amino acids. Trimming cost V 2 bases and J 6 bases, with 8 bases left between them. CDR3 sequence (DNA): TGTGCCAGCAGCTTATCGGGGGTTAATTCACCCCTCCACTTT. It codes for CASSLSGVNSPLHF.